Below are 3 T cell receptor beta chains sequenced from a single sample in a study of CD8+CD57+ T cells in acquired aplastic anemia. TCR beta VDJ combinations and CDR3 sequences were profiled from genomic DNA. TCRdb called the reads again in MiXCR, with one record for every CDR3 protein. The sample lists approximately 130,000 distinct CDR3 sequences, almost 40% seen once, with about 3% in the top ten. For sequencing, patients were chosen who had shown expansion of CD8+CD57+ cells by flow cytometry. The sample comprised sorted CD4+, CD8+, or CD8+CD57+ T cells (not recorded which) from PBMCs. These TCRs come from a human donor with aplastic anemia.

This clonotype was recorded at least ten times. The chain employs TRBV3-1 and TRBJ1-2; no reliable D call. CDR1 and CDR2 from the germline V gene are LGHDT and YNNKEL (reference sequence). The CDR3 covers 13 residues. V lost 4 bases, J lost 0 bases, and 6 bases lay in between. CDR3: CASSRKTNYGYTF. In DNA, the CDR3 is TGTGCCAGCAGCCGGAAGACTAACTATGGCTACACCTTC.

In this sample, this clonotype turned up many times. The chain recombines TRBV20-1 with TRBJ1-4, with TRBD1 matching 7 bases. Trimming cost V 6 bases and J 1 base; bases outside gene matches: 5. This CDR3 region has 14 residues. Germline V gene sequence: CDR1 DFQATT, CDR2 SNEGSKA (reference sequence). Here the CDR3 DNA reads TGCAGTGCGACCAGGGGGGGAACTAATGAAAAACTGTTTTTT. Translated: CSATRGGTNEKLFF.

V usage is TRBV4-1 and J usage is TRBJ2-3; 14 positions agree with TRBD2. This CDR3 is 20 amino acids long. In germline, CDR1 is MGHRA, CDR2 YSYEKL. V lost 4 bases, J lost 2 bases, and 14 bases stayed unmatched. The CDR3 here is CASSLGLRLAGGTITDTQYF. In DNA form, the CDR3 reads TGCGCCAGCAGCCTTGGTTTGAGACTAGCGGGGGGGACTATCACAGATACGCAGTATTTT.